This T cell receptor beta chain was identified during a study of T cells after yellow fever vaccination. Study-level results: Most clones from primary vaccination were detected again post-booster (about 95% CD4, 88% CD8).

TCRdb passed the 5' RACE reads through MiXCR, listing each CDR3 protein once. The table lists 300,000 to 450,000 distinct CDR3 sequences, roughly 8.4% of them singletons. The CDR3 is 14 amino acids. V lost 4 bases, J lost 0 bases, and 10 bases lay in between. Germline V gene sequence: CDR1 MNHEY, CDR2 SVGEGT. This clonotype was counted a few times. Its antigen is as yet unknown. The chain has TRBV6-2 or TRBV6-3 and TRBJ2-7; D perhaps matches TRBD2 (6 bases). Source: PBMCs, taken about 49 days after the first yellow fever vaccination. The clonotype comes from a young man who received the YFV17D yellow fever vaccine. CDR3 DNA: TGTGCCAGCAGTTCGGCGGGGAGCTCCTACGAGCAGTACTTC. It specifies CASSSAGSSYEQYF.